This T cell receptor (beta chain) was recovered during a study of blood T cell repertoires in COVID-19. At the level of the study: PBMCs, B-cell-depleted T cells, or T cells were the source of the cDNA or gDNA that made up the material.

As processed by the authors: Using reference gene primer amplification, nucleated cell counts were estimated. Method: immunoSEQ multiplex PCR; TCRdb's copy keeps in-frame clones and lacks some. V, J and clone size are taken as reported in that table, and D and trimming were inferred from the DNA itself. The data show roughly 300,000 clones, approximately 85% seen once. The CDR3 length is 14 residues. Germline CDR1 and CDR2: KGHSH and LQKENI. V was clipped by 4 bases and J by 4 bases, with 12 bases between them. The receptor was isolated from a human donor in a cohort sampled during active COVID-19. The specimen sequenced was peripheral blood. The chain links TRBV18 to TRBJ2-3, with TRBD2 as a possible D gene (6 bases). The CDR3 spells CASSLLGEADTQYF. CDR3 nucleotides: TGTGCCAGCTCACTTCTGGGGGAGGCAGATACGCAGTATTTT.